The 11 T cell receptor beta chains below come from one sample, sequenced in a study of blood T cell repertoires in COVID-19. Using immunoSEQ multiplex PCR, the repertoire was profiled, and TCRdb retains in-frame clones only, with some absent. The profile shows over 250,000 clones, nearly 90% of them singletons. Source material: PBMCs or T cells enriched from blood (not recorded which). All receptors derive from a woman aged 55-69 years who had recovered from COVID-19.

Only a few counts were recorded for this clone. The V and J genes are TRBV2 and TRBJ1-5, with TRBD1 identical over 7 bases. This CDR3 comprises 14 residues. The V gene end was trimmed by 10 bases and the J gene end by 2 bases; junction bases not matched to a gene: 8. The germline V gene has CDR1 SNHLY and CDR2 FYNNEI. Written as DNA, the CDR3 is TGTGCCACAAACCGGGACAGTGGCAATCAGCCCCAGCATTTT. Translation: CATNRDSGNQPQHF.

V usage is TRBV11-3 and J usage is TRBJ2-2, with 8 bases aligning to TRBD1. This CDR3 region has 14 residues. The junction had 6 bases not matched to a gene; V was cut back by 6 bases and J by 6 bases. CDR1 and CDR2 from the germline V gene are SGHNT and YENEEA. The CDR3 is CASRTGQVAGELFF. CDR3 in DNA: TGTGCCAGCAGAACGGGACAGGTGGCCGGGGAGCTGTTTTTT.

This chain links TRBV11-2 with TRBJ2-7, with D possibly TRBD1 on 5 matching bases. This CDR3 has 13 amino acids. Germline V gene data show CDR1 as SGHAT and CDR2 as FQNNGV. The ends were cut back, 3 bases at V and 7 bases at J, with 13 bases in the middle. For the CDR3, the DNA is TGTGCCAGCAGCTTCACAGGTTCTTGGGAGCAGTACTTC. This translates into CASSFTGSWEQYF. The entire variable domain, with the rest obtained from reference TRBV11-2 and TRBJ2-7, is as follows: EAGVAQSPRYKIIEKRQSVAFWCNPISGHATLYWYQQILGQGPKLLIQFQNNGVVDDSQLPKDRFSAERLKGVDSTLKIQPAKLEDSAVYLCASSFTGSWEQYFGPGTRLTVT.

The rearrangement uses TRBV27 and TRBJ2-5; possibly TRBD2 for D (6 bases). V lost 5 bases and J lost 7, with 14 bases in between. The CDR3 is made up of 13 amino acids. CDR1 and CDR2 (germline): MNHEY, SMNVEV (reference sequence). In nucleotides, the CDR3 is TGTGCCAGCAGTACGGGCTTGGGAGGGACCCAGTACTTC. This codes for CASSTGLGGTQYF.

The chain combines TRBV11-3 with TRBJ2-5, with D perhaps TRBD2 (6 bases). Germline CDR1 SGHNT, CDR2 YENEEA. V was pared by 4 bases and J by 4 bases, with 10 bases between. This CDR3 has 13 residues. The CDR3 DNA reads TGTGCCAGCAGCTGGGGACTCGGAGAGACCCAGTACTTC. Translating it yields CASSWGLGETQYF.

The V call is TRBV2, the J call TRBJ2-3; no clear D gene. The CDR3 runs 14 residues. The V and J ends lost 3 bases and 1 base respectively, with 8 bases between them. Germline CDR1 is SNHLY and CDR2 is FYNNEI. This chain's CDR3 is CASSEQTRTDTQYF. Written as DNA, the CDR3 is TGTGCCAGCAGTGAGCAGACTCGCACAGATACGCAGTATTTT.

The J gene is TRBJ1-5, the V gene TRBV30, with 7 positions matching TRBD1. This CDR3 is built from 16 residues. V shed 0 bases and J 5 bases; nucleotides not matched to a gene: 10. Germline lookup yields CDR1 GTSNPN and CDR2 SVGIG (reference sequence). CDR3 loop: CAWSVTGQAIHQPQHF. CDR3 nucleotide sequence: TGTGCCTGGAGTGTAACCGGACAGGCAATCCATCAGCCCCAGCATTTT.

The rearrangement joins TRBV19 to TRBJ1-4; D remains ambiguous. V lost 1 base and J lost 5, with 11 bases in between. The CDR3 sequence is 15 residues long. CDR1 and CDR2 from the germline V gene are LNHDA and SQIVND (reference sequence). The DNA for the CDR3 is TGTGCCAGTAGTATAGTTCGGGTTCCGAATGAAAAACTGTTTTTT. Its protein product is CASSIVRVPNEKLFF. Full variable domain (remainder filled in from reference TRBV19 and TRBJ1-4): DGGITQSPKYLFRKEGQNVTLSCEQNLNHDAMYWYRQDPGQGLRLIYYSQIVNDFQKGDIAEGYSVSREKKESFPLTVTSAQKNPTAFYLCASSIVRVPNEKLFFGSGTQLSVL.

The chain joins TRBV3-1 (or the pseudogene TRBV3-2) to TRBJ2-1; 8 bases are shared with TRBD2. Germline assignment: CDR1 LGHDT and CDR2 YNNKEL (reference sequence). This CDR3 has 15 residues. J was trimmed by 4 bases and V by 4 bases; bases with no gene match: 6. This chain's CDR3 is CASSLASGPYNEQFF. The CDR3 region has the DNA TGTGCCAGCAGCCTCGCTAGCGGGCCATACAATGAGCAGTTCTTC.

About this clone: The same CDR3 also results from other DNA sequences found in this sample. V usage is TRBV5-1 and J usage is TRBJ1-1; D is unclear. The CDR3 covers 13 residues. CDR1 and CDR2 (germline): SGHRS, YFSETQ. The V and J ends lost 1 base and 4 bases respectively, with 8 bases between them. CDR3 sequence (DNA): TGCGCCAGCAGCTTGAATCCGGGCACTGAAGCTTTCTTT. Translating gives CASSLNPGTEAFF.

This clone came up once. The chain has TRBV19 and TRBJ2-4; D perhaps matches TRBD1 (6 bases). CDR1 and CDR2 from the germline V gene are LNHDA and SQIVND (reference sequence). V was clipped by 8 bases and J by 8 bases, with 13 bases between them. The CDR3 has 12 residues. For the CDR3, the DNA is TGTGCCAGTTCACAGGGTGGGGACATTCAGTACTTC. It is translated as CASSQGGDIQYF.